The present entry profiles one TCR beta chain with its context. The read ends 3 residues shy of where the CDR3 ends; the end is completed using the germline J gene. With 0 bases clipped from V and 5 bases from J, the junction kept 6 bases outside the gene matches. Germline loops: CDR1 SGHKS, CDR2 YYEKEE (reference sequence). The CDR3 has 15 amino acids. This sample is part of a study of Tregs in tolerant kidney transplant recipients. Unstimulated Tregs (CD4+CD25+CD127-) and CD4+CD25- non-Tregs were sorted from PBMCs. Only in-frame clones appear in the TCRdb table, and some are missing; sequencing was by immunoSEQ multiplex PCR. The data show approximately 35,000 clones, and the top ten clones hold roughly 8%.

The gene calls are TRBV5-5 and TRBJ2-7, with 9 bases identical to TRBD1. The sequence was collected from a human donor who received a combined kidney and bone marrow transplant. Sequencing used CD8+ T cells from blood, obtained before the transplant. The sequenced CDR3 bases are TGTGCCAGCAGCTTGGGTGGGACAGGGCGGGACGAG. Amino acid sequence: CASSLGGTGRDE. From start to end, the CDR3 is CASSLGGTGRDEQYF.